The 30 T cell receptor beta chains below were found in one sample sequenced in a study of immune cell composition in non-small cell lung cancer. The repertoire was sequenced with immunoSEQ multiplex PCR; TCRdb's copy has only in-frame clones and lacks some. The sample holds some 1,800 clones; approximately 82% are singletons and the top ten take about 20%. Normal lung was taken at the farthest possible site, at least 3 cm from tumour. The sequencing input was non-adjacent lung tissue. Receptor source: a human donor with non-small cell lung cancer.

The chain has TRBV28 and TRBJ1-2; 7 positions match TRBD1. V shed 5 bases, J shed 0 bases, and the junction held 9 bases outside the gene matches. The CDR3 totals 16 residues. Germline V gene lookup returns CDR1 MDHEN and CDR2 SYDVKM. CDR3 amino acids: CASSPGGSVANYGYTF. The CDR3 bases are TGTGCCAGCAGTCCAGGGGGGTCGGTAGCTAACTATGGCTACACCTTC.

The chain couples TRBV5-1 to TRBJ2-5; TRBD1 is a possible D gene (6 bases). Germline CDR1 SGHRS, CDR2 YFSETQ. V was clipped by 4 bases and J by 1 base, with 11 bases between them. This CDR3 region has 14 residues. The CDR3 region has the DNA TGCGCCAGCAGCCTACAGGGTAGCCAAGAGACCCAGTACTTC. It translates to CASSLQGSQETQYF.

The rearrangement links TRBV7-2 to TRBJ1-2; D is unresolved. The CDR3 runs 15 residues. Germline V lookup: CDR1 SGHTA, CDR2 FQGNSA. V was trimmed by 1 base and J by 3 bases, leaving 12 bases between them. CDR3: CASSLGILLDYGYTF. Here the CDR3 DNA reads TGTGCCAGCAGCTTAGGTATCTTACTCGACTATGGCTACACCTTC.

This chain joins TRBV5-4 and TRBJ2-7; 7 positions agree with TRBD1. Unmatched junction bases numbered 9, after V lost 1 base and J lost 5 bases. From germline, CDR1 is SGHNT and CDR2 YYREEE (reference sequence). The CDR3 is 15 residues long. The CDR3 sequence: CASSLTGRGIHEQYF. The DNA of the CDR3 is TGTGCCAGCAGCTTGACGGGCAGGGGGATCCACGAGCAGTACTTC.

The J gene is TRBJ2-1, the V gene TRBV19, with 11 bases that match TRBD2. The V gene end was trimmed by 4 bases and the J gene end by 10 bases; junction bases not matched to a gene: 6. Germline V lookup: CDR1 LNHDA, CDR2 SQIVND (reference sequence). This CDR3 spans 14 amino acids. CDR3 protein: CASSTTSGGPEQFF. CDR3 bases: TGTGCCAGTAGTACCACTAGCGGGGGACCGGAGCAGTTCTTC.

The J gene is TRBJ1-2, the V gene TRBV30, with TRBD1 matching 7 bases. CDR1 is GTSNPN, CDR2 SVGIG, per germline (reference sequence). The CDR3 runs to 14 residues. The ends lost 3 bases at V and 3 bases at J; junction bases unmatched: 7. As DNA, the CDR3 is TGTGCCTGGAGCCGAGGACAGGTCTACTATGGCTACACCTTC. This sequence encodes CAWSRGQVYYGYTF.

The CDR3: CSVTGGLLSYEQYF. Written as DNA, the CDR3 is TGCAGCGTTACAGGGGGCCTTCTCTCCTACGAGCAGTACTTC. V is TRBV29-1 and J is TRBJ2-7, with 9 bases aligning to TRBD1. The germline V gene has CDR1 SQVTM and CDR2 ANQGSEA. The CDR3 is made up of 14 amino acids. V dropped 5 bases and J dropped 0; count of bases not matched to a gene: 5.

In its sample, this clone was seen once. This sequence joins TRBV7-6 and TRBJ2-5; TRBD2 might be the D (5 bases). The CDR3 length is 13 residues. Trimming cost V 5 bases and J 7 bases, with 14 bases left between them. Germline V gene lookup returns CDR1 SGHVS and CDR2 FNYEAQ. In DNA form, the CDR3 reads TGTGCCAGCAGCCGTCTGGAGGATGGGACCCAGTACTTC. This gives the protein CASSRLEDGTQYF.

The chain combines TRBV6-5 with TRBJ2-3; TRBD1 matches at 8 bases. Germline lookup yields CDR1 MNHEY and CDR2 SVGAGI. Trimming cost V 6 bases and J 1 base; bases outside gene matches: 3. The CDR3 totals 14 residues. CDR3 sequence reads: CASRQGDGTDTQYF. The CDR3 DNA reads TGTGCCAGCAGACAGGGGGACGGCACAGATACGCAGTATTTT.

V gene TRBV1 combines with J gene TRBJ2-3; TRBD2 is the table's D call and was not checked against the DNA. TRBV1 is a recognized pseudogene. This CDR3 comprises 16 residues. In DNA form, the CDR3 reads TGCACCAGCAGCCAAGATCGGTGGCGGGGCACAGATACGCAGTATTTT. Amino acid sequence: CTSSQDRWRGTDTQYF.

The chain is built from TRBV7-2 and TRBJ2-3; TRBD2 might be the D (5 bases). This CDR3 is built from 13 residues. The V end lost 9 bases, the J end lost 3 bases, and 13 bases lay between the germline ends. In germline, CDR1 is SGHTA, CDR2 FQGNSA. DNA of the CDR3: TGTGCCAGTTCTGAGCGGAGGACAGATACGCAGTATTTT. This sequence encodes CASSERRTDTQYF.

This clone was recorded a few times. The chain is built from TRBV28 and TRBJ2-1; TRBD1 matches at 8 bases. Germline trimming cut 2 bases from V and 5 bases from J; bases unmatched to any gene: 8. CDR1 is MDHEN and CDR2 is SYDVKM in the germline V gene. The CDR3 has 16 residues. The CDR3 sequence is CASSLRAPGGNNEQFF. CDR3 DNA: TGTGCCAGCAGTTTACGGGCCCCAGGGGGCAACAATGAGCAGTTCTTC.

The rearrangement links TRBV10-3 to TRBJ1-2; perhaps TRBD1 as D (5 bases). Germline CDR1 is ENHRY and CDR2 is SYGVKD. Trimming removed 5 bases at V and 4 bases at J, with 8 bases between. The CDR3 sequence is 12 residues long. This CDR3 is CAISLGLYGYTF. CDR3 DNA sequence: TGTGCCATCAGTTTGGGACTCTATGGCTACACCTTC.

The CDR3 loop is CASSFTSGSVLEQYF. The CDR3 nucleotides read TGTGCCAGCAGCTTTACTAGCGGGAGTGTATTAGAGCAGTACTTC. This chain connects TRBV7-8 to TRBJ2-7; 11 nucleotides align to TRBD2. V was pared by 3 bases and J by 7 bases, with 8 bases of the junction left unmatched. Germline values: CDR1 SGHVS, CDR2 FQNEAQ. The CDR3 sequence is 15 residues long.

This chain links TRBV7-2 with TRBJ2-2, with D perhaps matching TRBD1 (5 bases). The CDR3 consists of 14 residues. Germline V gene sequence: CDR1 SGHTA, CDR2 FQGNSA. Trimming left V 5 bases short and J 6 bases short, with 13 bases between. The CDR3 bases are TGTGCCAGCAGCCAAGGGGCAGGGCCCGGGGAGCTGTTTTTT. This translates into CASSQGAGPGELFF. Complete variable domain (other parts from reference TRBV7-2 and TRBJ2-2): GAGVSQSPSNKVTEKGKDVELRCDPISGHTALYWYRQSLGQGLEFLIYFQGNSAPDKSGLPSDRFSAERTGGSVSTLTIQRTQQEDSAVYLCASSQGAGPGELFFGEGSRLTVL.

The CDR3 nucleotides are TGTGCCAGCAGCCCTTTAGGGGGGGGCCGCACAGATACGCAGTATTTT. Encoded protein: CASSPLGGGRTDTQYF. This rearrangement joins TRBV28 to TRBJ2-3, with D possibly being TRBD2 (7 bases). The V gene lost 6 bases and the J gene lost 1 base, with 17 bases spanning the gap. The germline V gene encodes CDR1 MDHEN and CDR2 SYDVKM. The CDR3 runs 16 residues.

The chain carries TRBV4-2 and TRBJ2-6; perhaps TRBD1 as D (6 bases). V dropped 4 bases and J dropped 4 bases, with 8 bases sitting between them. The length of the CDR3 is 14 residues. Germline V gene sequence: CDR1 LGHNA, CDR2 YNFKEQ. The chain's CDR3 is CASSPGTGANVLTF. The CDR3 DNA is TGTGCCAGCAGCCCCGGGACAGGGGCCAACGTCCTGACTTTC.

The chain carries TRBV25-1 and TRBJ2-3, with 7 bases aligning to TRBD1. The germline gives CDR1 MGHDK, CDR2 SYGVNS. The V gene end was trimmed by 5 bases and the J gene end by 4 bases; junction bases not matched to a gene: 9. This CDR3 has 15 residues. The DNA of the CDR3 is TGTGCCAGCAGTTCGGGGCAGGGGGTTGCAGATACGCAGTATTTT. Residues: CASSSGQGVADTQYF. Filled out from reference TRBV25-1 and TRBJ2-3, the complete variable domain reads EADIYQTPRYLVIGTGKKITLECSQTMGHDKMYWYQQDPGMELHLIHYSYGVNSTEKGDLSSESTVSRIRTEHFPLTLESARPSHTSQYLCASSSGQGVADTQYFGPGTRLTVL.

The V gene is TRBV4-1, the J gene TRBJ2-7, with D possibly TRBD2 on 5 matching bases. The ends were cut back, 5 bases at V and 2 bases at J, with 10 bases in the middle. In germline, CDR1 is MGHRA, CDR2 YSYEKL. This CDR3 has 13 amino acids. CDR3 sequence reads: CASSRTAPYEQYF. CDR3 bases: TGCGCCAGCAGCAGGACTGCCCCCTACGAGCAGTACTTC.

V and J are TRBV28 and TRBJ1-4, with no clear D. This CDR3 is built from 18 residues. The V gene's germline CDR1 is MDHEN and CDR2 SYDVKM. V shed 8 bases and J shed 5 bases, with 27 bases lying between them. CDR3 nucleotide sequence: TGTGCCAGCTCCCACCCCCCCGGGAGGTATGGGGAAAATGAAAAACTGTTTTTT. It codes for CASSHPPGRYGENEKLFF.

On this clone: This sample also contains other DNA sequences that code for the same CDR3. This chain links TRBV5-1 with TRBJ2-2; D unresolved. The V gene's germline CDR1 is SGHRS and CDR2 YFSETQ. With 0 bases removed from V and 4 bases from J, the gap between germline ends came to 4 bases. This CDR3 has 13 residues. This CDR3 is CASSLAGTGELFF. In DNA form, the CDR3 reads TGCGCCAGCAGCTTGGCCGGCACCGGGGAGCTGTTTTTT.

The rearrangement uses TRBV7-2 and TRBJ1-2; no reliable D call. Trimming took 5 bases from V and 7 from J, leaving 17 bases between them. This CDR3 is 14 amino acids long. The germline V gene encodes CDR1 SGHTA and CDR2 FQGNSA. In DNA, the CDR3 is TGTGCCAGCAGCCCATATATTCCTGAGGGTGGCTACACCTTC. It encodes CASSPYIPEGGYTF.

CDR3 bases: TGCGCCAGCAGCTCTCTCAGGGGAAAGAGGCTCGAGCAGTACTTC. Translation gives CASSSLRGKRLEQYF. This chain uses TRBV5-1 with TRBJ2-7, with a tentative D call TRBD1 (6 bases). CDR3 length: 15 amino acids. Germline V lookup: CDR1 SGHRS, CDR2 YFSETQ. V was clipped by 3 bases and J by 6 bases, with 19 bases between them.

The chain carries TRBV6-6 and TRBJ2-5; 8 bases match TRBD2. The V gene's germline CDR1 is MNHNY and CDR2 SVGAGI (reference sequence). CDR3 length equals 15 residues. Trimming cost V 5 bases and J 2 bases; bases outside gene matches: 7. In nucleotides, the CDR3 is TGTGCCAGCAGTGAGGTAGCGGGACCTCAAGAGACCCAGTACTTC. Translating it yields CASSEVAGPQETQYF.

The chain recombines TRBV11-2 with TRBJ2-1, with 11 bases identical to TRBD2. Trimming removed 4 bases from V and 3 bases from J; junction bases left unmatched: 2. The V gene's germline CDR1 is SGHAT and CDR2 FQNNGV. This CDR3 is built from 15 residues. The CDR3 loop reads CASSSTSGNYNEQFF. In nucleotides, the CDR3 is TGTGCCAGCAGCTCGACTAGCGGGAACTACAATGAGCAGTTCTTC.

This chain connects TRBV28 to TRBJ2-1, with 7 bases lining up with TRBD2. The CDR3 consists of 14 residues. Germline trimming cut 7 bases from V and 1 base from J; bases unmatched to any gene: 4. CDR1 is MDHEN, CDR2 SYDVKM, per germline. As DNA, the CDR3 is TGTGCCAGCAAGTCGGGAGGATCCTACAATGAGCAGTTCTTC. Translation: CASKSGGSYNEQFF.

The gene calls are TRBV6-5 and TRBJ1-5; perhaps TRBD1 as D (5 bases). Trimming left V 7 bases short and J 5 bases short, with 6 bases between. CDR1 is MNHEY and CDR2 is SVGAGI in the germline V gene. The CDR3 consists of 11 residues. The CDR3 spells CASNRYQPQHF. CDR3 nucleotide sequence: TGTGCCAGCAACAGGTATCAGCCCCAGCATTTT.

This chain uses TRBV28 with TRBJ2-5; 7 nucleotides agree with TRBD1. Near its end, the DNA agrees better with TRBJ2-7, so the J call may be wrong. CDR1 and CDR2 from the germline V gene are MDHEN and SYDVKM. The CDR3 consists of 13 residues. Here the CDR3 DNA reads TGTGCCAGCAGCCCGGGACAGACCTACGAGCAGTACTTC. Encoded protein: CASSPGQTYEQYF.

V gene TRBV7-8 combines with J gene TRBJ2-7; 11 nucleotides match TRBD2. Germline V lookup: CDR1 SGHVS, CDR2 FQNEAQ. After removal of 0 bases from V and 1 base from J, the junction contained 11 bases not matched to a gene. The CDR3 consists of 19 residues. As DNA, the CDR3 is TGTGCCAGCAGCTTAGCCGGGACTAGCGGATTTACGGGATCCTACGAGCAGTACTTC. Protein sequence: CASSLAGTSGFTGSYEQYF.

This clone is labeled large (0.1 to 1%). This sequence joins TRBV28 and TRBJ2-6; D may be TRBD2 (6 bases). There are 18 residues in the CDR3. Germline-derived CDR1 and CDR2 are MDHEN and SYDVKM. Trimming stripped 6 bases from V and 0 bases from J, with 18 bases between. The CDR3 DNA follows: TGTGCCAGCAGCTTCACCCAGGGCGGGACCTCTGGGGCCAACGTCCTGACTTTC. It yields the protein CASSFTQGGTSGANVLTF.